This entry describes one T cell receptor (beta chain). This clone's antigen is unknown. No quality values exist for individual bases; no much larger clone is one base distant. From cysteine to phenylalanine, the CDR3 is 14 amino acids long. The DNA shown is the 42-base CDR3, in frame from base 1. CDR1 MGHDK and CDR2 SYGVNS are derived from the germline V gene. Trimming accounts for 6 bases at V and 7 bases at J, while the number of junction bases matched to no gene is 11. This sample is drawn from a study of T cell responses to AZD1222 COVID-19 vaccine (dated by TCRdb to the early 2020s). With regard to the full study: TCR sequencing covered 230 to 250 trial participants: 200 to 220 given two doses of AZD1222 and 26 given two doses of MenACWY control vaccine. Trial participants were enrolled by age into 18-55, 56-69 and 70-plus year subgroups, with around 140, 26 and 57 TCR-sequenced participants respectively.

According to the study, the label for this sample's time point signals: about 28 days (+/-7) after the second vaccine dose. AZD1222 recipients whose second dose came at about 4 weeks and those whose second dose came at about 12 weeks were combined into one group, since spike-specific TCR depth and breadth did not differ between the two schedules. Vaccinee samples were obtained from the UK trials COV001 and COV002, which included a single-blind randomized controlled phase 2/3 trial of AZD1222 (ChAdOx1 nCoV-19) in healthy adults. For TCRbeta chain sequencing, PBMC samples were collected from trial participants at day 0 and at day 28 after the second dose. Findings and caveats that apply to the study as a whole: Most participants were white British and females outnumbered males, and the authors suggested that clonal diversity may have been underestimated. A significant rise in spike-specific TCR breadth and depth was observed after two AZD1222 doses relative to day 0 and relative to MenACWY recipients. The 56-69-year group was small, and its depth increase did not reach significance, likely because of low power. Conclusions about previously exposed vaccinees are limited because only six or seven AZD1222 recipients were SARS-CoV-2 seropositive at baseline. Epitopes outside the regions mutated in the B.1.351 and B.1.1.7 variants were reportedly recognized by nearly half of the unique spike-specific TCRs. Because no day 14 peak-response samples were available, repertoires were characterized only after the peak T cell response. Vaccine-associated CD4 TCRs spanned the whole spike protein, with dominant responses in regions 160-218 and 743-854.

The CDR3 regions of human TCRbeta chains were analyzed by immunosequencing. Concerning the study's data processing: Repertoire TCRs were matched against a reference library of SARS-CoV-2-specific TCRs generated with the MIRA antigen-specificity platform. Breadth was defined as the fraction of unique TCRs that were SARS-CoV-2-associated. Depth was defined as the fraction of total T cells that were SARS-CoV-2-associated. Using the MIRA data, each spike-specific TCR was assigned both to the spike region to which the TCR was reactive and to a CD4 or CD8 class. Log10-transformed breadth and depth values were compared by one-way ANOVA with Sidak's multiple comparisons tests. The table comes from immuneACCESS by way of TCRdb, which keeps in-frame sequences with V and J called. Part of the clones is missing from these tables; in studies checked, under half for an unresolved V gene and the rest for unknown reasons. That table furnishes V, J and clone size, whereas the DNA furnished D and trimming. The sample table records more than 90,000 clones; about 81% of these occur just once. Approximately 15% of the sample is in the top ten clones.

The receptor chain draws on TRBV25-1 and TRBJ2-7, with 8 bases aligning to TRBD2. The clonotype comes from an adult who received the AZD1222 COVID-19 vaccine. Sequencing was performed on peripheral blood, taken 28 days after the second AZD1222 dose. The DNA is as follows: TGTGCCAGCAGAAACAGAGGCCCGGGGGGGGAGCAGTACTTC. Translated, it gives CASRNRGPGGEQYF.